This T cell receptor (beta chain) appears in the sequencing data of a study of post-analysis software for immune sequencing data. Across the study: Patients had relapsing-remitting, secondary progressive or progressive-relapsing multiple sclerosis; some lacked subtype.

Tagging with unique molecular identifiers was a feature of the TCR beta cDNA libraries. Each CDR3 protein is one row after TCRdb ran MiXCR on the PCR reads. The profile shows about 170,000 distinct CDR3 sequences, 30% of them singletons. The germline gives CDR1 MDHEN, CDR2 SYDVKM. With 6 bases removed from V and 5 bases from J, the gap between germline ends came to 8 bases. The CDR3 covers 12 residues. Findings and limits, study-wide: By F measure, strong co-clustering occurred among samples prepared in the same batch. When patients were compared with controls, a handful of TRBV segments were more frequent, TRBV5-6, TRBV5-1 and TRBV20-1 among them.

This clonotype was counted only a few times. The antigen remains unidentified. The gene calls are TRBV28 and TRBJ1-5; D uncertain. This receptor was identified in a girl aged 10-17 years with multiple sclerosis. The sample consisted of blood. In nucleotides, the CDR3 is TGTGCCAGCAGCTCCAGTGATCAGCCCCAGCATTTT. Translating gives CASSSSDQPQHF.